This T cell receptor (beta chain) was sequenced during a study of cytotoxic CD8 clonotypes in ibrutinib-treated CLL. The wider study: Response was recorded as partial in approximately 25 patients and complete in 2; at median around 70 months, roughly 15 remained remitted and around twelve had progressed. Average yields of approximately 260,000 productive templates and tens of thousands of productive rearrangements characterized the samples. General study findings and limits: Public clonotypes, rarely seen, contracted or held steady on treatment.

Cryopreserved PBMCs provided 1.5 to 2 micrograms of genomic DNA for the TCR beta libraries. Assay used: immunoSEQ multiplex PCR; TCRdb lists only in-frame clones, some missing. The sample yields 200,000 or so clones, just over 70% seen once. This clone has more than one count but fewer than ten. Its antigen remains unidentified. From germline, CDR1 is MRHNA and CDR2 SNTAGT. The CDR3 loop spans 14 amino acids. V was pared by 4 bases and J by 4 bases, with 13 bases between. The sample here was PBMCs, taken after 12 months of ibrutinib treatment. This chain links TRBV6-4 with TRBJ1-1; D is unresolved. The receptor was derived from a human donor with chronic lymphocytic leukemia. As DNA, the CDR3 is TGTGCCAGCAGTGTGATGTACGGGAGCACTGAAGCTTTCTTT. Encoded protein: CASSVMYGSTEAFF.